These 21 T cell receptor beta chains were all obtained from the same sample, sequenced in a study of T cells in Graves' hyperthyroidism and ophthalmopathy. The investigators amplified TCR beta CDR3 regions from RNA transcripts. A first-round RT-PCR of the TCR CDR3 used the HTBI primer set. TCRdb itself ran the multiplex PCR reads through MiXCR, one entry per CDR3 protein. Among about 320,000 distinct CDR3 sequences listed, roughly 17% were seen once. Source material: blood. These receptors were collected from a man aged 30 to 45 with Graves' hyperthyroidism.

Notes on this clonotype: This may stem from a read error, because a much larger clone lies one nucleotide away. CDR3 amino acids: CVSRSTGGVEAFF. CDR3 bases: TGTGTCAGCAGGTCGACAGGGGGGGTTGAAGCTTTCTTT. V and J are TRBV6-1 and TRBJ1-1; 9 nucleotides line up with TRBD1. The CDR3 length is 13 residues. In germline, CDR1 is MNHNS, CDR2 SASEGT.

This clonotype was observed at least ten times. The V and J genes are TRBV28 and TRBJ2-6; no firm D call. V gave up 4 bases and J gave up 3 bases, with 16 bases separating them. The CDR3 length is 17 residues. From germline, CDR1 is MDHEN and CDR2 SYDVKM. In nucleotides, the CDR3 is TGTGCCAGCAGTTGGATTGGGCAGGATAGTGGGGCCAACGTCCTGACTTTC. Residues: CASSWIGQDSGANVLTF.

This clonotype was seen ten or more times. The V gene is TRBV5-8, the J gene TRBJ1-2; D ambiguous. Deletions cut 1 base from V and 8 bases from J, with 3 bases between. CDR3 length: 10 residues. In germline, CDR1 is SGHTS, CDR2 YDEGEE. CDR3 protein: CASSLFGYTF. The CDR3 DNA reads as TGTGCCAGCAGCTTGTTCGGCTACACCTTC.

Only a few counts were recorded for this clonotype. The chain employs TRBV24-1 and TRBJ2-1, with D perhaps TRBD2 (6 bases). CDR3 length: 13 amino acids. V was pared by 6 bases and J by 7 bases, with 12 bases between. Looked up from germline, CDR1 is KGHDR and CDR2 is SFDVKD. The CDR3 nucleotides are TGTGCCACCAGTCAGGGAGGCGGAAATGAGCAGTTCTTC. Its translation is CATSQGGGNEQFF.

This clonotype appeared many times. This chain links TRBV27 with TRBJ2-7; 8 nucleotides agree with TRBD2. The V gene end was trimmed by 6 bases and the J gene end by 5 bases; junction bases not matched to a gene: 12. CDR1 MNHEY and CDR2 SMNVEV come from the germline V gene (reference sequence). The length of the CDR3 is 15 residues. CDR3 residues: CASRASGWWINEQYF. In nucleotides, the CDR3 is TGTGCCAGCAGGGCTAGCGGGTGGTGGATCAACGAGCAGTACTTC.

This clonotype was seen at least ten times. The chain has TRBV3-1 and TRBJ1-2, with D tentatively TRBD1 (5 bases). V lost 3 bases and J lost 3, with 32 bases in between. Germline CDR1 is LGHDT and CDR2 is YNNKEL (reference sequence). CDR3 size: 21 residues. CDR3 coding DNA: TGTGCCAGCAGCCACTCCGTGTGGAAAACACGGGGGGGACTTCGGGACTATGGCTACACCTTC. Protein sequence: CASSHSVWKTRGGLRDYGYTF. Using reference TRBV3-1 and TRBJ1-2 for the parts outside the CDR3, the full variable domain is DTAVSQTPKYLVTQMGNDKSIKCEQNLGHDTMYWYKQDSKKFLKIMFSYNNKELIINETVPNRFSPKSPDKAHLNLHINSLELGDSAVYFCASSHSVWKTRGGLRDYGYTFGSGTRLTVV.

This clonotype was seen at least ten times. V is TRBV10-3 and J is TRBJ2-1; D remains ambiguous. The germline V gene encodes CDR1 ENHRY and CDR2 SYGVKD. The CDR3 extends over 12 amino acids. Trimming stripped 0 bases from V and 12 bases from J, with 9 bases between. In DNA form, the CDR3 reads TGTGCCATCAGTGAGTCTGGGGATGGGCAGTTCTTC. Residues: CAISESGDGQFF.

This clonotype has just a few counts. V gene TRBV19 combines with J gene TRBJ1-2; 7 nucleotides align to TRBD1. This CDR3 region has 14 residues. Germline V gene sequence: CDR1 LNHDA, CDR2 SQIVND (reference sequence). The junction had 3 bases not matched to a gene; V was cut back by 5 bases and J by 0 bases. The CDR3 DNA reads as TGTGCCAGTAGTGCCGGGACAGCTAACTATGGCTACACCTTC. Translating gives CASSAGTANYGYTF. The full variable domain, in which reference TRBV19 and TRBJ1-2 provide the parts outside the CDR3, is DGGITQSPKYLFRKEGQNVTLSCEQNLNHDAMYWYRQDPGQGLRLIYYSQIVNDFQKGDIAEGYSVSREKKESFPLTVTSAQKNPTAFYLCASSAGTANYGYTFGSGTRLTVV.

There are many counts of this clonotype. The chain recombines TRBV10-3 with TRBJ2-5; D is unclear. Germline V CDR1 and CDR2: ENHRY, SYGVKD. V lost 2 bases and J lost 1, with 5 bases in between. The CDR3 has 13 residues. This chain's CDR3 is CAISEVLQETQYF. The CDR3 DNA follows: TGTGCCATCAGTGAGGTACTCCAAGAGACCCAGTACTTC.

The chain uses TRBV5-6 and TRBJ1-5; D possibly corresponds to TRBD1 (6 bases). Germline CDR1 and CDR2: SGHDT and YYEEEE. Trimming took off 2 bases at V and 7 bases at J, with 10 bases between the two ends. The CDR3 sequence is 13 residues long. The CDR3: CASSFQGFQPQHF. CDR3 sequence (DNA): TGTGCCAGCAGCTTTCAGGGGTTCCAGCCCCAGCATTTT.

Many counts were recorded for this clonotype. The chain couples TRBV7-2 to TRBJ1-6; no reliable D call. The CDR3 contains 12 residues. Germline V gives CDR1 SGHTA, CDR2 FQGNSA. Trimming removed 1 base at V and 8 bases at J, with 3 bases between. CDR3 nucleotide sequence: TGTGCCAGCAGCTTAGTATATTCACCCCTCCACTTT. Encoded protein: CASSLVYSPLHF.

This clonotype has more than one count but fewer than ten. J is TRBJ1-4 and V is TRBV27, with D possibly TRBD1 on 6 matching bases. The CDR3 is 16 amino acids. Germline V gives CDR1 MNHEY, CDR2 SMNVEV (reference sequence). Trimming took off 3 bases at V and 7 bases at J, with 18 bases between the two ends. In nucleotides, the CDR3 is TGTGCCAGCAGTTTCCGAACTTTAACAGGGTTTGAAAAACTGTTTTTT. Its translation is CASSFRTLTGFEKLFF.

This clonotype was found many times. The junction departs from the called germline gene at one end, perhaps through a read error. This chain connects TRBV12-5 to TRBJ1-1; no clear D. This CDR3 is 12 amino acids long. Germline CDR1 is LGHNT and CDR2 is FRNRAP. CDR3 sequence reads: CASGSRDTEAFF. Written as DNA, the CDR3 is TGTGCTAGTGGTTCGCGAGACACAGAAGCTTTCTTT. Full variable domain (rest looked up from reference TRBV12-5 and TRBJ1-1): DARVTQTPRHKVTEMGQEVTMRCQPILGHNTVFWYRQTMMQGLELLAYFRNRAPLDDSGMPKDRFSAEMPDATLATLKIQPSEPRDSAVYFCASGSRDTEAFFGQGTRLTVV.

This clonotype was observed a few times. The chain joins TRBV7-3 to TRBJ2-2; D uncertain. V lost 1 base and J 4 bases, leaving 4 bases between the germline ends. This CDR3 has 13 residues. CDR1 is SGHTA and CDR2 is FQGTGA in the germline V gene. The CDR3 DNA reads TGTGCCAGCAGCTTAAAAGCCACCGGGGAGCTGTTTTTT. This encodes CASSLKATGELFF.

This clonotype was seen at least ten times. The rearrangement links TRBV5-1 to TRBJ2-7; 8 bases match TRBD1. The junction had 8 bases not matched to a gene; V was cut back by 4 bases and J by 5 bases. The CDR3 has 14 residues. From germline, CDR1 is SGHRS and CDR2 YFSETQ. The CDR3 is CASSLGQVADEQYF. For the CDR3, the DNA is TGCGCCAGCAGCCTGGGACAGGTTGCGGACGAGCAGTACTTC.

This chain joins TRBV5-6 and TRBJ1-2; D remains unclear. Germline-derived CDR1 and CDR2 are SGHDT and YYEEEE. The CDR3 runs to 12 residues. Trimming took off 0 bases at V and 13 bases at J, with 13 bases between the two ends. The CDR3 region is CASSLESYLFTF. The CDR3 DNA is TGTGCCAGCAGCTTGGAATCCTACTTGTTCACCTTC.

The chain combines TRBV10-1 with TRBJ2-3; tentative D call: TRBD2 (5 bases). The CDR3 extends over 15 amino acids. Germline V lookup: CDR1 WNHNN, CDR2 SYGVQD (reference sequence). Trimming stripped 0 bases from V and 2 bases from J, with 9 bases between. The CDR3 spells CASSESGEVTDTQYF. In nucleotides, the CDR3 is TGCGCCAGCAGTGAGTCGGGAGAGGTCACAGATACGCAGTATTTT.

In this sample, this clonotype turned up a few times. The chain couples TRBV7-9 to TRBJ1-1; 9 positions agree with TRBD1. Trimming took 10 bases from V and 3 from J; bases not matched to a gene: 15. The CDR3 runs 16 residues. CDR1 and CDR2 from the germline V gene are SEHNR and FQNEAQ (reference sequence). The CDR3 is CAILAGTGTTDTEAFF. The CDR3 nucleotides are TGTGCCATTCTTGCCGGGACAGGGACGACTGACACTGAAGCTTTCTTT.

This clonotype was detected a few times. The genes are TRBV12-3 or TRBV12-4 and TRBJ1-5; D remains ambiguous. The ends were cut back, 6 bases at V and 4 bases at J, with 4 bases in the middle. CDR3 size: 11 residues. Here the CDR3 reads CASSTNQPQHF. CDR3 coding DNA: TGTGCCAGCAGCACTAATCAGCCCCAGCATTTT.

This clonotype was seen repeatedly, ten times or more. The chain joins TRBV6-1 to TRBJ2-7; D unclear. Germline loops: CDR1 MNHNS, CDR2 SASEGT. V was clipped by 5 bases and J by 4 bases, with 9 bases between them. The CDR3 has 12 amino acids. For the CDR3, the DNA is TGTGCCAGCAGTCCTCTGGGGTACGAGCAGTACTTC. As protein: CASSPLGYEQYF.

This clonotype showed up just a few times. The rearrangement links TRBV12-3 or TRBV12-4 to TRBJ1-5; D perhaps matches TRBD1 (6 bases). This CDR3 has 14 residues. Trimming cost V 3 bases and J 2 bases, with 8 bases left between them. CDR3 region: CASSFKGGNQPQHF. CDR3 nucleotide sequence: TGTGCCAGCAGTTTCAAGGGGGGCAATCAGCCCCAGCATTTT.